This paragraph covers one TCR beta chain sequence. This specimen comes from a study of blood T cell repertoires in COVID-19. Study-wide context: PBMCs, B-cell-depleted T cells, or T cells were the source of the cDNA or gDNA that made up the material.

The CDR3 consists of 11 residues. The germline V gene has CDR1 SNHLY and CDR2 FYNNEI. With 8 bases removed from V and 8 bases from J, the gap between germline ends came to 12 bases. Donors were grouped by their self-reported clinical history. Symptom resolution, clearance, or two negative PCRs marked donors in Cohort 3 as recovered. Only in-frame clones appear in the TCRdb table, and some are missing; sequencing was by immunoSEQ multiplex PCR. The repertoire includes around 300,000 clones, 85% to 90% of them detected once, and roughly 2.3% sits in the top ten. The sequence was obtained from a woman aged 18-30 years who had recovered from COVID-19. The chain couples TRBV2 to TRBJ1-1, with D possibly being TRBD1 (6 bases). What was sequenced was PBMCs or T cells enriched from blood (not recorded which). DNA of the CDR3: TGTGCCAGCGTTGGGGGGGGCGAAGCTTTCTTT. Translated: CASVGGGEAFF.